This T cell receptor (beta chain) was sequenced during a study of Graves' ophthalmopathy and Graves' hyperthyroidism. The CDR3 covers 14 residues. Losses at the gene ends were 1 base for V and 3 bases for J; bases not matched to a gene: 1. Germline CDR1 is SGHAT and CDR2 is FQNNGV. This clonotype was recorded many times. The authors amplified TCR beta CDR3 regions from RNA transcripts. A first-round RT-PCR used HTBI primers, followed by a second-round multiplex PCR. TCRdb reprocessed the multiplex PCR reads via MiXCR and lists one record per CDR3 protein. The sample holds 300,000 or so distinct CDR3 sequences, about 17% seen once.

The sequencing sample was made of peripheral blood. This clonotype originated in an adult man with Graves' ophthalmopathy. The rearrangement joins TRBV11-2 to TRBJ2-7; 9 positions match TRBD2. The CDR3 DNA follows: TGTGCCAGCAGCTTAGCTAGCGGGGTCTACGAGCAGTACTTC. Translating it yields CASSLASGVYEQYF. The whole variable domain, filled in from reference TRBV11-2 and TRBJ2-7, reads EAGVAQSPRYKIIEKRQSVAFWCNPISGHATLYWYQQILGQGPKLLIQFQNNGVVDDSQLPKDRFSAERLKGVDSTLKIQPAKLEDSAVYLCASSLASGVYEQYFGPGTRLTVT.